Each of the 15 T cell receptor beta chains below was sequenced from the same sample in a study of blood T cells in healthy people across ages. Using a J-beta primer mix together with a sample-barcoded 5' primer, a second PCR was run for 7 to 11 cycles. MiXCR, run by TCRdb on the 5' RACE reads, gives a single entry per CDR3 protein. The sample has hundreds of thousands of distinct CDR3 sequences, approximately 30% seen once. Source material: blood. All receptors come from a woman older than 75 in good health.

The rearrangement uses TRBV6-1 and TRBJ1-5; 10 nucleotides agree with TRBD1. After removal of 3 bases from V and 7 bases from J, the junction contained 3 bases not matched to a gene. Germline loops: CDR1 MNHNS, CDR2 SASEGT. The length of the CDR3 is 14 residues. The CDR3, as DNA: TGTGCCAGCAGTGAGGGGACAGGGGAACAGCCCCAGCATTTT. It translates to CASSEGTGEQPQHF.

There are many counts of this clonotype. Being one base from a much bigger clone, this may be a read error. The chain couples TRBV7-2 to TRBJ2-7; 7 nucleotides line up with TRBD1. Germline lookup yields CDR1 SGHTA and CDR2 FQGNSA. The CDR3 totals 13 residues. V was clipped by 2 bases and J by 9 bases; unmatched bases: 7. The CDR3 sequence: CASSLRTGGWQYF. The CDR3 nucleotides are TGTGCCAGCAGCTTACGGACAGGCGGCTGGCAGTACTTC.

Note on this clonotype: A read error may account for a junction end that differs from germline. This chain connects TRBV6-1 to TRBJ1-4, with 8 bases lining up with TRBD1. CDR3 length: 15 residues. Looked up from germline, CDR1 is MNHNS and CDR2 is SASEGT. The CDR3: CASSEAGGRGRELFF. CDR3 DNA sequence: TGTGCCAGCAGCGAAGCCGGAGGCAGGGGGCGTGAACTGTTTTTT.

In DNA, the CDR3 is TGCAGTGCTTCCTGGCGGAGCTCCTACAATGAGCAGTTCTTC. Its protein product is CSASWRSSYNEQFF. The rearrangement joins TRBV20-1 to TRBJ2-1; D gene ambiguous. The ends were cut back, 5 bases at V and 0 bases at J, with 11 bases in the middle. This CDR3 region has 14 residues. Germline-derived CDR1 and CDR2 are DFQATT and SNEGSKA (reference sequence).

Comment on this clonotype: This may come from a read error, since a much larger clone is one base off. The V gene is TRBV5-5, the J gene TRBJ2-7; D possibly corresponds to TRBD1 (6 bases). Germline CDR1 reads SGHKS; CDR2 reads YYEKEE (reference sequence). V was shortened by 3 bases and J by 3 bases, with 16 bases between the two germline ends. The CDR3 runs to 15 residues. The DNA for the CDR3 is TGTGCCAGCAGCTGGGGCGCAGGGGAGTGCTACGAGCAGTACTTC. It translates to CASSWGAGECYEQYF.

Turning to this clonotype: A much larger clonotype is one base distant, so this may be a read error. The chain joins TRBV12-5 to TRBJ2-1; 9 nucleotides line up with TRBD2. J gave up 4 bases and V 1 base, and 5 bases lay outside the gene matches. This CDR3 has 16 amino acids. Germline CDR1 and CDR2: LGHNT and FRNRAP. CDR3 DNA: TGTGCTAGTGGTTTGGGGAGCGGGAGGTATTACAATGAGCAGTTCTTC. It specifies CASGLGSGRYYNEQFF.

About this clonotype: Being one base from a much bigger clone, this may be a read error. The genes are TRBV20-1 and TRBJ2-1, with D maybe TRBD1 (6 bases). The CDR3 contains 15 residues. Between the trimmed V and J ends, which lost 5 bases and 5 bases, there was a span of 19 bases. Germline loops: CDR1 DFQATT, CDR2 SNEGSKA (reference sequence). CDR3 protein: CSARPGTSPHNEQFF. DNA for the CDR3: TGCAGTGCTCGGCCCGGGACAAGTCCCCACAATGAGCAGTTCTTC.

In its sample, this clonotype was seen many times. The V gene is TRBV7-8, the J gene TRBJ2-5; no reliable D call. CDR1 and CDR2 from the germline V gene are SGHVS and FQNEAQ. V was clipped by 1 base and J by 0 bases, with 9 bases between them. The CDR3 runs 15 residues. CDR3 DNA: TGTGCCAGCAGCTTAGGAGGCAACTACCAAGAGACCCAGTACTTC. Translation: CASSLGGNYQETQYF.

J is TRBJ2-1 and V is TRBV7-6, with 7 bases aligning to TRBD2. Germline-derived CDR1 and CDR2 are SGHVS and FNYEAQ. Trimming at V came to 5 bases and at J to 6 bases, leaving 7 bases not matched to a gene. CDR3 size: 14 residues. CDR3 loop: CASSRSGEINEQFF. The CDR3 DNA is TGTGCCAGCAGCCGGAGCGGGGAGATCAATGAGCAGTTCTTC.

This clonotype was found many times. The chain links TRBV6-2 or TRBV6-3 to TRBJ2-5, with 11 bases fitting TRBD1. The CDR3 has 16 amino acids. Trimming at V came to 7 bases and at J to 0 bases, leaving 7 bases not matched to a gene. The V gene's germline CDR1 is MNHEY and CDR2 SVGEGT. As DNA, the CDR3 is TGTGCCAGCATTCCTAGGGACAGGGGGAACCAAGAGACCCAGTACTTC. This sequence encodes CASIPRDRGNQETQYF.

In this sample, this clonotype turned up once. A read error is possible here, since a much larger clone lies one base away. CDR3 bases: TGCGCCAGCGCCGAATTGGCGGGACTAGCGGGGGGGTTTGGCAATGAGCAGTACTTC. This sequence encodes CASAELAGLAGGFGNEQYF. V gene TRBV5-1 combines with J gene TRBJ2-7, with TRBD2 identical over 16 bases. Germline V CDR1 and CDR2: SGHRS, YFSETQ. The CDR3 totals 19 residues. V was clipped by 7 bases and J by 7 bases; unmatched bases: 20.

As to this clonotype: A much larger clonotype is one base distant, so this may be a read error. This sequence joins TRBV21-1 and TRBJ2-1; the table names TRBD1, a call not compared with the DNA. TRBV21-1 is reported as a pseudogene. The CDR3 is 14 amino acids. Here the CDR3 DNA reads TGTGCCAGCAGCAAAGTGGGACGCAACAATGAGCAGTTCTTC. Protein sequence: CASSKVGRNNEQFF.

This clonotype was picked up many times. This CDR3 reads CASSQGSGGVIGTTDTQYF. CDR3 nucleotide sequence: TGTGCCAGCAGCCAAGGTAGCGGGGGGGTCATAGGGACCACAGATACGCAGTATTTT. The gene calls are TRBV3-1 and TRBJ2-3; the match to TRBD2 covers 11 bases. The ends lost 1 base at V and 2 bases at J; junction bases unmatched: 11. The CDR3 length is 19 residues. Germline CDR1 is LGHDT and CDR2 is YNNKEL (reference sequence).

This clonotype was seen at least ten times. The V and J genes are TRBV5-1 and TRBJ1-4; a possible D gene is TRBD1 (5 bases). Looked up from germline, CDR1 is SGHRS and CDR2 is YFSETQ. The CDR3 extends over 18 amino acids. Between the trimmed V and J ends, which lost 4 bases and 0 bases, there was a span of 19 bases. CDR3 bases: TGCGCCAGCAGCATAGAGGGGCGGCGGATTGCAACTAATGAAAAACTGTTTTTT. Its translation is CASSIEGRRIATNEKLFF.

As to this clonotype: This sequence may be a read error, since a much larger clone differs from it by one base. The chain combines TRBV20-1 with TRBJ2-5; 7 nucleotides line up with TRBD1. V was pared by 7 bases and J by 5 bases, with 16 bases of the junction left unmatched. This CDR3 has 15 amino acids. Germline V gene lookup returns CDR1 DFQATT and CDR2 SNEGSKA (reference sequence). Here the CDR3 DNA reads TGCAGTGTTGTAGGGGTGGACAGGTTCCTGGAGACCCAGTACTTC. Translation gives CSVVGVDRFLETQYF.